This T cell receptor beta chain derives from a study of cytomegalovirus exposure and HLA in healthy donors. Study-level findings and limits: The authors later found most CMV-associated TCR beta chains appeared HLA-restricted. In an earlier analysis, in some 600 donors, most V segments appeared productive either ~87% or ~30% of the time. Other equally common chains were less clonally expanded than HLA-associated TCR beta chains, a later analysis showed.

V lost 4 bases to trimming and J lost 0 bases, with 11 bases between them. The germline V gene encodes CDR1 SGHDT and CDR2 YYEEEE. This CDR3 has 15 residues. Comments on this clone: Its target is not known.

PCR involved 60 Vbeta and 13 Jbeta primers. Assay used: immunoSEQ multiplex PCR; TCRdb lists only in-frame clones, some missing. The table includes about 110,000 clones, around 80% detected once. V and J are TRBV5-6 and TRBJ2-1; D unresolved. Sequencing was carried out using PBMCs. The clonotype originates from a male donor in good health and CMV-seronegative. The CDR3 sequence is CASSALRGSYNEQFF. CDR3 sequence (DNA): TGTGCCAGCAGCGCCCTCAGAGGCTCCTACAATGAGCAGTTCTTC. Based on the CDR3 plus reference TRBV5-6 and TRBJ2-1, the full variable domain is DAGVTQSPTHLIKTRGQQVTLRCSPKSGHDTVSWYQQALGQGPQFIFQYYEEEERQRGNFPDRFSGHQFPNYSSELNVNALLLGDSALYLCASSALRGSYNEQFFGPGTRLTVL.